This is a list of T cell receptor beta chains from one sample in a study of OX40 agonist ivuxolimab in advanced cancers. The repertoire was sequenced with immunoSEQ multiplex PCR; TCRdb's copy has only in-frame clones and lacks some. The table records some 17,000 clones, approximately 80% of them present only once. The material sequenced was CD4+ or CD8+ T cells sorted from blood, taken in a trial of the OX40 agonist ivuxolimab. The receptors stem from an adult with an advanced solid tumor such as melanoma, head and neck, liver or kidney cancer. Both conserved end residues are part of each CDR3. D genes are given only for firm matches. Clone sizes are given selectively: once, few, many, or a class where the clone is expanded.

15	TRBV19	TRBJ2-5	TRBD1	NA	CASSLTGTAKETQYF	TGTGCCAGTAGTCTAACCGGGACAGCCAAAGAGACCCAGTACTTC
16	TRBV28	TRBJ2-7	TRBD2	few	CASSSTSTGGFYEQYF	TGTGCCAGCAGTTCTACTTCGACGGGGGGTTTCTACGAGCAGTACTTC
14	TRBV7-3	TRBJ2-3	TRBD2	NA	CASSWDYSTDTQYF	TGTGCCAGCAGCTGGGACTACTCCACAGATACGCAGTATTTT
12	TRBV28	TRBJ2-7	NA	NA	CASWDNDYEQYF	TGTGCCAGTTGGGACAATGACTACGAGCAGTACTTC
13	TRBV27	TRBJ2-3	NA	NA	CASKASLIDTQYF	TGTGCCAGCAAAGCATCGCTAATAGATACGCAGTATTTT
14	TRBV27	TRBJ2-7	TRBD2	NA	CASSRDYPLAEQYF	TGTGCCAGCAGTCGGGACTACCCTCTGGCCGAGCAGTACTTC
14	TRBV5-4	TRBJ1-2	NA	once	CASSHPREAHGYTF	TGTGCCAGCAGTCATCCCAGGGAAGCTCATGGCTACACCTTC
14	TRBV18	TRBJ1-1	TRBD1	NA	CASSGDRGDTEAFF	TGTGCCAGCTCAGGGGACAGGGGGGACACTGAAGCTTTCTTT
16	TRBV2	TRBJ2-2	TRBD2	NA	CASSWTAGGGTGELFF	TGTGCCAGCAGTTGGACGGCGGGAGGAGGGACCGGGGAGCTGTTTTTT
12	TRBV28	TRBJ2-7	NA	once	CASSQTTLEQYF	TGTGCCAGCAGTCAGACTACTTTGGAGCAGTACTTC
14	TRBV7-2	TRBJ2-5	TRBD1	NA	CASSLGTAQETQYF	TGTGCCAGCAGCTTGGGGACAGCCCAAGAGACCCAGTACTTC
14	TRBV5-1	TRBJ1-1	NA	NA	CASSLGTVNTEAFF	TGCGCCAGCAGCTTAGGGACGGTGAACACTGAAGCTTTCTTT
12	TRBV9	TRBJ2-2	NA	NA	CASSVDTGELFF	TGTGCCAGCAGCGTAGACACCGGGGAGCTGTTTTTT
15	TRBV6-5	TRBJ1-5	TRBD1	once	CASRDSGRSNQPQHF	TGTGCCAGCCGGGACAGTGGAAGGAGCAATCAGCCCCAGCATTTT
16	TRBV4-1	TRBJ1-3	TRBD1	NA	CASSPRQGHSGNTIYF	TGCGCCAGCAGCCCCCGACAGGGACATTCCGGAAACACCATATATTTT
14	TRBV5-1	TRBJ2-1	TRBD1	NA	CASSLTSPQGVRFF	TGCGCCAGCAGCTTGACTTCGCCACAGGGGGTTCGGTTCTTC
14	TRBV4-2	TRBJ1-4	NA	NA	CASSVGLNNEKLFF	TGTGCCAGCAGCGTGGGACTCAATAATGAAAAACTGTTTTTT
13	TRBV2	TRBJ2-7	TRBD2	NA	CASTGGQSYEQYF	TGTGCCAGCACGGGAGGGCAGTCCTACGAGCAGTACTTC
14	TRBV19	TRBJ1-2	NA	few	CASSPSGANYGYTF	TGTGCCAGTAGTCCCTCGGGAGCTAACTATGGCTACACCTTC
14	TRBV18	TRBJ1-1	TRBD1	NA	CASSLRGQNTEAFF	TGTGCCAGCTCACTAAGGGGGCAGAACACTGAAGCTTTCTTT
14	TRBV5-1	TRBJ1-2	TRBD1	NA	CASSHGQGGGGYTF	TGCGCCAGCAGCCATGGACAGGGTGGAGGAGGCTACACCTTC
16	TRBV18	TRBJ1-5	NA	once	CASSPSGNQGNQPQHF	TGTGCCAGCTCACCATCAGGGAACCAGGGCAATCAGCCCCAGCATTTT